This TCR beta chain was profiled in a study of T cells of healthy individuals. The CDR3 totals 15 residues. Germline CDR1 reads SGHTA; CDR2 reads FQGNSA. V lost 5 bases and J lost 3, with 15 bases in between. TCRdb analysed the 5' RACE reads with MiXCR anew, one entry per CDR3 protein. This sample has 85,000 to 100,000 distinct CDR3 sequences, with around 17% found just once. The sequence derives from a human donor in good health. The chain recombines TRBV7-2 with TRBJ2-3, with D perhaps TRBD2 (6 bases). CDR3 protein: CASSTGLRWTDTQYF. The CDR3 DNA follows: TGTGCCAGCAGCACGGGACTTAGATGGACAGATACGCAGTATTTT. Supplemented by reference TRBV7-2 and TRBJ2-3, the full variable domain reads GAGVSQSPSNKVTEKGKDVELRCDPISGHTALYWYRQSLGQGLEFLIYFQGNSAPDKSGLPSDRFSAERTGGSVSTLTIQRTQQEDSAVYLCASSTGLRWTDTQYFGPGTRLTVL.